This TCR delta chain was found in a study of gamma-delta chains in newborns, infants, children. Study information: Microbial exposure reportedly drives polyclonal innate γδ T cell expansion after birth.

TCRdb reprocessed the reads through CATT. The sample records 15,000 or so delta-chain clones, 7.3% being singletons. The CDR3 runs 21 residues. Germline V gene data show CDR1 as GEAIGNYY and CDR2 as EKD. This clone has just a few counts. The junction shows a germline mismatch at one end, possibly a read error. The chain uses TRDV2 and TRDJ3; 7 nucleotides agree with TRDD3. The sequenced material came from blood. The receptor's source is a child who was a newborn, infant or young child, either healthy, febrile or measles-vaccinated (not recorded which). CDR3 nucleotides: TGCAGTGCCTGTGACACGTTGATATCTGGGGGCCCCTCCTGGGACACCCGACAGATGTTTTTC. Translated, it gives CSACDTLISGGPSWDTRQMFF.